These 22 T cell receptor beta chains were all obtained from the same sample, sequenced in a study of human T cells and chemical hapten exposure. The library attached unique molecular identifiers to individual cDNA molecules. TCRdb reprocessed the reads with MiXCR, giving one entry per CDR3 protein. The table includes 470 or so distinct CDR3 sequences, roughly 66% detected once. Specified treatment: therapeutic diphenylcyclopropenone sensitization with weekly scalp DPC. The material sequenced was whole blood, taken before DPC sensitization or 2, 6, or about 24 weeks after (not recorded which). These receptors came from an adult with alopecia areata. Some clones in this sample may be carry-over from other donors' samples. This table probably holds off-target reads from a library built for another chain.

The chain's CDR3 is CASSTQGYTEAFF. In nucleotides, the CDR3 is TGTGCCAGCAGCACCCAGGGGTACACTGAAGCTTTCTTT. The chain employs TRBV7-6 and TRBJ1-1; D perhaps matches TRBD1 (6 bases). CDR3 length: 13 amino acids. Germline V gene data show CDR1 as SGHVS and CDR2 as FNYEAQ. Trimming cost V 5 bases and J 3 bases, with 10 bases left between them.

The sample holds one count of this clonotype. This chain links TRBV24-1 with TRBJ2-7; perhaps TRBD1 as D (5 bases). The CDR3 has 14 amino acids. The V gene's germline CDR1 is KGHDR and CDR2 SFDVKD. V lost 7 bases and J 4 bases, leaving 16 bases between the germline ends. In DNA, the CDR3 is TGTGCCACCAGCCGAGGACAATTTTGGTACGAGCAGTACTTC. Amino acid sequence: CATSRGQFWYEQYF.

The chain carries TRBV6-2 or TRBV6-3 and TRBJ1-4, with D possibly matching TRBD1 (5 bases). This CDR3 region has 16 residues. Germline-derived CDR1 and CDR2 are MNHEY and SVGEGT. V lost 6 bases to trimming and J lost 5 bases, with 19 bases between them. The CDR3 coding sequence is TGTGCCAGCAGCAAACACGCGACAGCCGAGAATGAAAAACTGTTTTTT. Its protein product is CASSKHATAENEKLFF.

The V call is TRBV12-3 or TRBV12-4, the J call TRBJ2-5; tentatively, D is TRBD2 (5 bases). The ends were cut back, 6 bases at V and 5 bases at J, with 16 bases in the middle. This CDR3 spans 14 amino acids. CDR3 region: CASRTDSIAETQYF. The DNA of the CDR3 is TGTGCCAGCAGGACGGACTCAATTGCGGAGACCCAGTACTTC.

J is TRBJ1-4 and V is TRBV28; D uncertain. CDR3 length: 13 residues. Germline lookup yields CDR1 MDHEN and CDR2 SYDVKM. Trimming cost V 8 bases and J 8 bases, with 15 bases left between them. The CDR3 DNA reads as TGTGCCAGCTTCGACCGAGACGGAGAAAAACTGTTTTTT. Its protein product is CASFDRDGEKLFF. The complete variable domain, with remaining parts taken from reference TRBV28 and TRBJ1-4, reads DVKVTQSSRYLVKRTGEKVFLECVQDMDHENMFWYRQDPGLGLRLIYFSYDVKMKEKGDIPEGYSVSREKKERFSLILESASTNQTSMYLCASFDRDGEKLFFGSGTQLSVL.

In its sample, this clonotype was seen a few times. The V and J genes are TRBV11-2 and TRBJ2-4, with TRBD2 matching over 11 bases. Germline CDR1 reads SGHAT; CDR2 reads FQNNGV. There are 17 residues in the CDR3. The V and J ends lost 5 bases and 5 bases, in that order; junction bases with no gene match: 11. As DNA, the CDR3 is TGTGCCAGCAGCAACCCGGTAGCGGGGGGGGATGAAAACATTCAGTACTTC. It translates to CASSNPVAGGDENIQYF.

The J gene is TRBJ1-4, the V gene TRBV6-1, with a weak D call TRBD1 (5 bases). Trimming pared 4 bases from V and 5 bases from J, leaving 20 bases between. Looked up from germline, CDR1 is MNHNS and CDR2 is SASEGT. This CDR3 is 17 amino acids long. CDR3 sequence reads: CASSGNRRGQQNEKLFF. CDR3 coding DNA: TGTGCCAGCAGTGGGAACAGAAGAGGACAACAAAATGAAAAACTGTTTTTT.

This rearrangement joins TRBV29-1 to TRBJ2-5; tentatively, D is TRBD1 or TRBD2 (6 bases each). There are 14 residues in the CDR3. The ends were cut back, 3 bases at V and 5 bases at J, with 16 bases in the middle. Per germline, CDR1 SQVTM and CDR2 ANQGSEA. The CDR3 region has the DNA TGCAGCGTTGATTGGTGGGGGGCGCATGAGACCCAGTACTTC. This encodes CSVDWWGAHETQYF.

The chain's CDR3 is CASSERGGSYEQYF. CDR3 in DNA: TGTGCCAGCAGTGAAAGGGGTGGTTCCTACGAGCAGTACTTC. The chain employs TRBV6-1 and TRBJ2-7; a weak D match, TRBD1 (5 bases). V was shortened by 2 bases and J by 1 base, with 9 bases between the two germline ends. CDR1 and CDR2 (germline): MNHNS, SASEGT. The CDR3 sequence is 14 residues long.

V gene TRBV3-1 combines with J gene TRBJ1-2; D may be TRBD1 (6 bases). The germline gives CDR1 LGHDT, CDR2 YNNKEL (reference sequence). The CDR3 runs 16 residues. V dropped 3 bases and J dropped 6 bases, with 20 bases sitting between them. Here the CDR3 DNA reads TGTGCCAGCAGCCACTTACAGGGTCGACGGGCGAATGGCTACACCTTC. Its protein is CASSHLQGRRANGYTF.

The CDR3 sequence is CASSQQGRHGYTF. The DNA of the CDR3 is TGTGCCAGCTCACAACAGGGAAGGCATGGCTACACCTTC. V is TRBV18 and J is TRBJ1-2; D is possibly TRBD1 (6 bases). Germline CDR1 is KGHSH and CDR2 is LQKENI. The germline V and J ends were trimmed by 4 bases and 6 bases, with 12 bases remaining between them. CDR3 length: 13 amino acids.

V and J are TRBV18 and TRBJ2-7, with D perhaps being TRBD1 or TRBD2 (7 bases each). Trimming pared 3 bases from V and 3 bases from J, leaving 15 bases between. From germline, CDR1 is KGHSH and CDR2 LQKENI. The CDR3 loop spans 15 amino acids. The CDR3 reads CASSPGGTAFYEQYF. The CDR3 DNA reads TGTGCCAGCTCACCGGGAGGGACAGCATTCTACGAGCAGTACTTC.

This chain uses TRBV5-1 with TRBJ2-3; 8 bases line up with TRBD1. V shed 5 bases and J 0 bases; nucleotides not matched to a gene: 5. The CDR3 contains 15 residues. Germline V CDR1 and CDR2: SGHRS, YFSETQ. The CDR3 loop is CASRWTGISTDTQYF. For the CDR3, the DNA is TGCGCCAGCAGATGGACAGGGATAAGCACAGATACGCAGTATTTT.

The chain combines TRBV7-2 with TRBJ2-1; D is possibly TRBD2 (6 bases). V lost 3 bases to trimming and J lost 6 bases, with 15 bases between them. This CDR3 has 15 amino acids. In germline, CDR1 is SGHTA, CDR2 FQGNSA. The CDR3 DNA is TGTGCCAGCAGCTTTTCACCCGGGGGAATCAATGAGCAGTTCTTC. Encoded protein: CASSFSPGGINEQFF.

This chain links TRBV4-1 with TRBJ2-3; 9 nucleotides align to TRBD1. Looked up from germline, CDR1 is MGHRA and CDR2 is YSYEKL. The CDR3 totals 16 residues. Trimming at V came to 0 bases and at J to 2 bases, leaving 3 bases not matched to a gene. The CDR3 region is CASSQDWTGVTDTQYF. The CDR3 DNA is TGCGCCAGCAGCCAAGACTGGACAGGGGTCACAGATACGCAGTATTTT.

The rearrangement joins TRBV4-1 to TRBJ2-3, with TRBD2 identical over 7 bases. The CDR3 spans 15 residues. Germline V CDR1 and CDR2: MGHRA, YSYEKL. Trimming removed 4 bases from V and 4 bases from J; junction bases left unmatched: 8. The chain's CDR3 is CASSRSAGVSDTQYF. The CDR3 DNA reads TGCGCCAGCAGCCGCTCTGCGGGGGTATCAGATACGCAGTATTTT.

This clonotype was seen only a few times. The V call is TRBV7-2, the J call TRBJ1-1, with TRBD1 matching 9 bases. Unmatched junction bases numbered 8, after V lost 6 bases and J lost 9 bases. The CDR3 runs 13 residues. CDR1 SGHTA and CDR2 FQGNSA come from the germline V gene. The CDR3 bases are TGTGCCAGCAGTTCCGGGACAGGGAGAAAAGCTTTCTTT. As protein: CASSSGTGRKAFF.

The chain is built from TRBV20-1 and TRBJ1-5; tentative D call: TRBD1 (5 bases). V shed 0 bases and J shed 2 bases, with 8 bases lying between them. CDR3 length: 14 amino acids. The germline V gene encodes CDR1 DFQATT and CDR2 SNEGSKA (reference sequence). The CDR3 protein is CSARDRGGNQPQHF. Here the CDR3 DNA reads TGCAGTGCTAGAGATAGGGGCGGCAATCAGCCCCAGCATTTT.

This sequence joins TRBV29-1 and TRBJ2-1; TRBD1 matches at 7 bases. Germline CDR1 reads SQVTM; CDR2 reads ANQGSEA. The trim removed 5 bases at V and 6 bases at J, leaving 10 bases unmatched. There are 14 residues in the CDR3. The CDR3 DNA sequence: TGCAGCGTTTTCCAACAGGGGAAACTCAATGAGCAGTTCTTC. It translates to CSVFQQGKLNEQFF.

In its sample, this clonotype was seen a few times. The CDR3 is CASSRASGSYNEQFF. CDR3 DNA sequence: TGTGCCAGCAGTCGCGCTAGCGGGAGTTACAATGAGCAGTTCTTC. The genes are TRBV25-1 and TRBJ2-1, with 10 bases aligning to TRBD2. CDR1 and CDR2 from the germline V gene are MGHDK and SYGVNS. Trimming took 5 bases from V and 4 from J; bases not matched to a gene: 5. The CDR3 runs to 15 residues.

This chain connects TRBV5-5 to TRBJ1-4; D is uncertain. The CDR3 length is 14 residues. Trimming removed 7 bases from V and 4 bases from J, with 14 bases in between. The V gene's germline CDR1 is SGHKS and CDR2 YYEKEE (reference sequence). The CDR3 DNA is TGTGCCAGCGCCACCCAGCTAGTTAATGAAAAACTGTTTTTT. Amino acids: CASATQLVNEKLFF.

The chain employs TRBV11-2 and TRBJ2-5, with 7 bases aligning to TRBD2. CDR1 and CDR2 (germline): SGHAT, FQNNGV. V lost 1 base, J lost 7 bases, and 9 bases stayed unmatched. The CDR3 is 15 amino acids. The CDR3 DNA follows: TGTGCCAGCAGCTTAGTCAGCGGGATCCCCGCGACCCAGTACTTC. It translates to CASSLVSGIPATQYF.